The next 3 T cell receptor beta chains were all read from a single sample in a study of blood T cell repertoires in COVID-19. The method was immunoSEQ multiplex PCR; TCRdb's version includes in-frame clones alone and lacks a portion of them. The sample records tens of thousands of clones, about 80% being singletons. What was sequenced was peripheral blood. The receptor source for this set is a woman aged 45-65 years with acute or convalescent COVID-19.

This clone was picked up one time. The chain is built from TRBV6-5 and TRBJ1-1; D is ambiguous. CDR1 is MNHEY, CDR2 SVGAGI, per germline. This CDR3 is built from 14 residues. The V and J ends lost 4 bases and 6 bases respectively, with 15 bases between them. DNA for the CDR3: TGTGCCAGCAGTTTTCAGGCCGTGGGCGCTGAAGCTTTCTTT. Residues: CASSFQAVGAEAFF.

This clone was detected only a few times. This rearrangement joins TRBV6-6 to TRBJ2-1, with 9 bases lining up with TRBD1. This CDR3 spans 15 amino acids. From germline, CDR1 is MNHNY and CDR2 SVGAGI (reference sequence). Losses at the gene ends were 6 bases for V and 7 bases for J; bases not matched to a gene: 10. The CDR3 DNA sequence: TGTGCCAGCAGCCAGCTGGGACAGGGTAAAAATGAGCAGTTCTTC. Protein sequence: CASSQLGQGKNEQFF.

The chain has TRBV2 and TRBJ2-7; TRBD2 might be the D (6 bases). The CDR3 is 11 amino acids. Germline-derived CDR1 and CDR2 are SNHLY and FYNNEI. V shed 5 bases and J shed 10 bases, with 12 bases lying between them. DNA of the CDR3: TGTGCCAGCAGTTACGGACTACCACAGTACTTC. Amino acid sequence: CASSYGLPQYF. The variable domain in full, with the rest retrieved from reference TRBV2 and TRBJ2-7, is EPEVTQTPSHQVTQMGQEVILRCVPISNHLYFYWYRQILGQKVEFLVSFYNNEISEKSEIFDDQFSVERPDGSNFTLKIRSTKLEDSAMYFCASSYGLPQYFGPGTRLTVT.